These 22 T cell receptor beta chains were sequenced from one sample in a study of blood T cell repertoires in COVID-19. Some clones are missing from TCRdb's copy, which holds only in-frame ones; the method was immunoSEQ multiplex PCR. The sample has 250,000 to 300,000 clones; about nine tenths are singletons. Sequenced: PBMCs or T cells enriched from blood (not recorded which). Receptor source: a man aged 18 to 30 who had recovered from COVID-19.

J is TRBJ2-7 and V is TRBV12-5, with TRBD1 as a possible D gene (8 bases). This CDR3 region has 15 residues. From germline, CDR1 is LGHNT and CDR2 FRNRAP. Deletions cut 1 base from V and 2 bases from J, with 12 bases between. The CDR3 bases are TGTGCTAGTGGTTTGGGGACAGGGACTACCTACGAGCAGTACTTC. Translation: CASGLGTGTTYEQYF. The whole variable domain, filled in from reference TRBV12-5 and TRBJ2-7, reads DARVTQTPRHKVTEMGQEVTMRCQPILGHNTVFWYRQTMMQGLELLAYFRNRAPLDDSGMPKDRFSAEMPDATLATLKIQPSEPRDSAVYFCASGLGTGTTYEQYFGPGTRLTVT.

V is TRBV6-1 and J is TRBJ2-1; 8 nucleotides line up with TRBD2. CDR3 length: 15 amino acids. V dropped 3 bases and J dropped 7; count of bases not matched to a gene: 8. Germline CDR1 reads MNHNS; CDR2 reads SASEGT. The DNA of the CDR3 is TGTGCCAGCAGTGACACGGGACTAGTGGGAAATGAGCAGTTCTTC. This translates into CASSDTGLVGNEQFF.

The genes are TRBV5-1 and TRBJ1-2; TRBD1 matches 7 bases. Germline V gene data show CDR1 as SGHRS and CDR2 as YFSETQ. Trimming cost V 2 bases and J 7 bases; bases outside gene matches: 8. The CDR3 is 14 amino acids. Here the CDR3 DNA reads TGCGCCAGCAGCTTAGGAGACAGGGATGGTGGCTACACCTTC. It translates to CASSLGDRDGGYTF.

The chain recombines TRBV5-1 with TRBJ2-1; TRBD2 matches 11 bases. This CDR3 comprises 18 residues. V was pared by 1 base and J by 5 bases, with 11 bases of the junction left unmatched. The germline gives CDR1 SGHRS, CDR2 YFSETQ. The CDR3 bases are TGCGCCAGCAGCTTGCGATCCCTACTAGCGGGAGTTAACAATGAGCAGTTCTTC. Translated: CASSLRSLLAGVNNEQFF.

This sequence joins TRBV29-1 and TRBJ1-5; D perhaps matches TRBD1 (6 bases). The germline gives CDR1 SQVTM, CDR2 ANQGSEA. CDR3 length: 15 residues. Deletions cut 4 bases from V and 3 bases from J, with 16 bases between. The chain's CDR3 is CSVAMGAGDNQPQHF. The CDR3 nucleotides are TGCAGCGTTGCTATGGGGGCCGGGGACAATCAGCCCCAGCATTTT.

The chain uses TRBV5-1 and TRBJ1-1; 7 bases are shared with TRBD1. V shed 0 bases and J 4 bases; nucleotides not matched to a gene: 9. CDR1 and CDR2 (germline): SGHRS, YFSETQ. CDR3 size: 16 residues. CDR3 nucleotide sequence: TGCGCCAGCAGCTTGGTAGGGTCAGGGGGAGGCACTGAAGCTTTCTTT. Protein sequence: CASSLVGSGGGTEAFF.

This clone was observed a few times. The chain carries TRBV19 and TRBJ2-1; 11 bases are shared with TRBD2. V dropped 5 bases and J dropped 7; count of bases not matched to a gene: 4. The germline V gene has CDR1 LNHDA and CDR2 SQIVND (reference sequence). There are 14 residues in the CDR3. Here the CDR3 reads CASSFSSGGNEQFF. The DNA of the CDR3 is TGTGCCAGTAGTTTTTCTAGCGGGGGGAATGAGCAGTTCTTC.

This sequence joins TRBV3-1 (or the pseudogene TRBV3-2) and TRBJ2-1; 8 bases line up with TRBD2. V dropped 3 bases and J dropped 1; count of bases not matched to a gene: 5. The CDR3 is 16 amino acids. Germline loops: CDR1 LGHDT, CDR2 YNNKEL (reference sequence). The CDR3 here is CASSHRERESYNEQFF. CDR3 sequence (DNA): TGTGCCAGCAGCCATAGAGAGCGGGAGTCCTACAATGAGCAGTTCTTC.

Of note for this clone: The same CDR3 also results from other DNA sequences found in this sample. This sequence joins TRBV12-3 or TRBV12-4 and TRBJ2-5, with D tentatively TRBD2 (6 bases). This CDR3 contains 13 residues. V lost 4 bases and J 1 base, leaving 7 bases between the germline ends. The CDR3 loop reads CASSSGSQETQYF. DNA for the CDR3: TGTGCCAGCAGTTCCGGGAGCCAAGAGACCCAGTACTTC.

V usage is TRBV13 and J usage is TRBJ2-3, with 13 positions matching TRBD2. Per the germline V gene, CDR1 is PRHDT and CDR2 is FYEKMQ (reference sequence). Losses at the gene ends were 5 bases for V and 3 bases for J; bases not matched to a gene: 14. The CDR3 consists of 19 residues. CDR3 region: CASSHGGTSGGAVTDTQYF. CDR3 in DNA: TGTGCCAGCAGCCACGGGGGCACTAGCGGGGGGGCTGTGACAGATACGCAGTATTTT. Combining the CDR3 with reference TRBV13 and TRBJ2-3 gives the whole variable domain AAGVIQSPRHLIKEKRETATLKCYPIPRHDTVYWYQQGPGQDPQFLISFYEKMQSDKGSIPDRFSAQQFSDYHSELNMSSLELGDSALYFCASSHGGTSGGAVTDTQYFGPGTRLTVL.

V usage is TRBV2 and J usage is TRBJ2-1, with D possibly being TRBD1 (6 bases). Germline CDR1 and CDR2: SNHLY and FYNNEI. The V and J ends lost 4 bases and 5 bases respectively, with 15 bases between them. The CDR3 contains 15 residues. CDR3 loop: CASSAPGHYNNEQFF. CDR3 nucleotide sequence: TGTGCCAGCAGTGCGCCGGGACACTATAACAATGAGCAGTTCTTC. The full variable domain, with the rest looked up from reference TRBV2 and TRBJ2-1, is EPEVTQTPSHQVTQMGQEVILRCVPISNHLYFYWYRQILGQKVEFLVSFYNNEISEKSEIFDDQFSVERPDGSNFTLKIRSTKLEDSAMYFCASSAPGHYNNEQFFGPGTRLTVL.

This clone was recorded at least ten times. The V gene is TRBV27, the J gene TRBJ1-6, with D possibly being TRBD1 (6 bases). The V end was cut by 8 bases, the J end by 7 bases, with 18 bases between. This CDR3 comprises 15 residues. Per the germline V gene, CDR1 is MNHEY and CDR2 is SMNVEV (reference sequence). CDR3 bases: TGTGCCAGCTCTACACAGGGCCGTACCAATTCACCCCTCCACTTT. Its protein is CASSTQGRTNSPLHF.

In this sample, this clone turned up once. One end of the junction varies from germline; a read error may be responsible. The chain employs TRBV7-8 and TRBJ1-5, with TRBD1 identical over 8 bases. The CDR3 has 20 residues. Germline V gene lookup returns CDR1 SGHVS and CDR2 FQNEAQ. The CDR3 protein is CASSLAGRQGALGRNQPQHF. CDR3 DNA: TGTGCCAGCAGCCTAGCGGGTCGTCAGGGGGCCTTGGGGCGCAATCAGCCCCAGCATTTT.

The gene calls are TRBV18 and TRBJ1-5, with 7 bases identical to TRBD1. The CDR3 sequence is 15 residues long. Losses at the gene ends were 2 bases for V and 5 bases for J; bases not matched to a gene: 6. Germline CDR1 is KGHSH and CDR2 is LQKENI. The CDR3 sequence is CASSPGSGGHQPQHF. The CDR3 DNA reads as TGTGCCAGCTCACCAGGTTCAGGGGGGCATCAGCCCCAGCATTTT.

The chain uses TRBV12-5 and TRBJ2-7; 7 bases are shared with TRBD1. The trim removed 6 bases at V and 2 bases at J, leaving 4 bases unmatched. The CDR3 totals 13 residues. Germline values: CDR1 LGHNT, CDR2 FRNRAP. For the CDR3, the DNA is TGTGCTAGTGGAAGGGGGCCAGCCTACGAGCAGTACTTC. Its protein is CASGRGPAYEQYF.

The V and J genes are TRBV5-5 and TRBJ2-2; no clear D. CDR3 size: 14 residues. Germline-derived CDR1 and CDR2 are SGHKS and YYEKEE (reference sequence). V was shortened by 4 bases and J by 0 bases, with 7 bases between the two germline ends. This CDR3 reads CASSQRTNTGELFF. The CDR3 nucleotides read TGTGCCAGCAGCCAGAGGACGAACACCGGGGAGCTGTTTTTT.

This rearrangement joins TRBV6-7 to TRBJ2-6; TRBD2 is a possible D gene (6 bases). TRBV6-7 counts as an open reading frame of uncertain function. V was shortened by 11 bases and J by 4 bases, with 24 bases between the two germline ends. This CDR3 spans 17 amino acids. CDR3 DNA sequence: TGTGCCTGTTGGGGCGGGCGGGGCGGGGTCGGGGCCAACGTCCTGACTTTC. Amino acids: CACWGGRGGVGANVLTF.

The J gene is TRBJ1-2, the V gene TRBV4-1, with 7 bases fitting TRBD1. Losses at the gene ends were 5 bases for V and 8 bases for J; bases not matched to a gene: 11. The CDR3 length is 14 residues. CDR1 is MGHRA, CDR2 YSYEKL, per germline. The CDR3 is CASSSSRGSFGYTF. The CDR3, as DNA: TGCGCCAGCAGCTCGTCCAGGGGGAGTTTCGGCTACACCTTC.

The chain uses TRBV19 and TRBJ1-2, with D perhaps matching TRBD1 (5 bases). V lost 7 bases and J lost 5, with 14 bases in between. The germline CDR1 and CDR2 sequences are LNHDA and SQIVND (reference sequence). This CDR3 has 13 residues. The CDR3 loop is CASNGAEYYGYTF. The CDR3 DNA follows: TGTGCCAGTAATGGGGCAGAGTATTATGGCTACACCTTC.

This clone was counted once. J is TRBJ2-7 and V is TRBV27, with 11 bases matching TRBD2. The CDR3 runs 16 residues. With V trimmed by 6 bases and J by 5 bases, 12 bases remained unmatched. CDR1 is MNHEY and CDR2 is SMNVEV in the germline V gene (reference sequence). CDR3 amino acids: CASSHYPGLAVHEQYF. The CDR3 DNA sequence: TGTGCCAGCAGCCACTATCCGGGACTAGCGGTCCACGAGCAGTACTTC.

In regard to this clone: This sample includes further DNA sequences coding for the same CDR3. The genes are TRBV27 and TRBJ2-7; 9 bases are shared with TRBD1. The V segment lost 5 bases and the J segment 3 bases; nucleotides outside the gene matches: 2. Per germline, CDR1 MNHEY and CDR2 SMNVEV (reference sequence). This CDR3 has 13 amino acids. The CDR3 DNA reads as TGTGCCAGCAGTCCGGGACAGGGCTACGAGCAGTACTTC. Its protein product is CASSPGQGYEQYF.

CDR3 sequence reads: CASSELEVTSGSLNEQFF. The DNA of the CDR3 is TGTGCCAGCAGTGAATTGGAGGTGACTAGCGGGAGTTTAAATGAGCAGTTCTTC. The chain employs TRBV2 and TRBJ2-1; 12 nucleotides match TRBD2. V lost 2 bases and J lost 7; bases outside the gene matches: 12. Germline assignment: CDR1 SNHLY and CDR2 FYNNEI. This CDR3 spans 18 amino acids. Looking up the rest from reference TRBV2 and TRBJ2-1 gives the full variable domain: EPEVTQTPSHQVTQMGQEVILRCVPISNHLYFYWYRQILGQKVEFLVSFYNNEISEKSEIFDDQFSVERPDGSNFTLKIRSTKLEDSAMYFCASSELEVTSGSLNEQFFGPGTRLTVL.